This T cell receptor beta chain is from a study of human T cells and chemical hapten exposure. Time point described: pre-sensitization, week 0. Treatment denoted: therapeutic diphenylcyclopropenone sensitization with weekly scalp DPC. The CDR3 consists of 14 residues. V trimming: 4 bases; J trimming: 8 bases; junction bases outside the gene matches: 5. CDR1 is LGHDT, CDR2 YNNKEL, per germline (reference sequence). Using its own MiXCR run on the RACE reads, TCRdb lists one record per CDR3 protein. The sample has about 68,000 distinct CDR3 sequences, approximately 10% seen once. The chain joins TRBV3-1 to TRBJ1-6, with 7 bases fitting TRBD1. The clonotype originates from a woman in her 50s with alopecia areata. Some clones in this sample may be carry-over from other donors' samples. This specimen was whole blood, taken in connection with sensitization to the hapten diphenylcyclopropenone (DPC). CDR3 nucleotide sequence: TGTGCCAGCAGCCGCGACAGGGTGGATTCACCCCTCCACTTT. Protein product: CASSRDRVDSPLHF.